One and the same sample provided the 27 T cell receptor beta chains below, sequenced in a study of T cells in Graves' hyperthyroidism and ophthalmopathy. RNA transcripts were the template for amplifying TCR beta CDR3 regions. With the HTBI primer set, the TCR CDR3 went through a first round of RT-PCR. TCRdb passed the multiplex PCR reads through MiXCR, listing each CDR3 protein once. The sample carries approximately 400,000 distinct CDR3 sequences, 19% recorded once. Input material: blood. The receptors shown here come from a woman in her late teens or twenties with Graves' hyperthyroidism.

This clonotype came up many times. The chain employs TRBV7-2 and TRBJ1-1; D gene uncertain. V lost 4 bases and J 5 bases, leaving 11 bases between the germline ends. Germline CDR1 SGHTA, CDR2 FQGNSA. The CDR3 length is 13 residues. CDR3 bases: TGTGCCAGCAGCTCTTTCTACGGGACTGAAGCTTTCTTT. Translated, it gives CASSSFYGTEAFF.

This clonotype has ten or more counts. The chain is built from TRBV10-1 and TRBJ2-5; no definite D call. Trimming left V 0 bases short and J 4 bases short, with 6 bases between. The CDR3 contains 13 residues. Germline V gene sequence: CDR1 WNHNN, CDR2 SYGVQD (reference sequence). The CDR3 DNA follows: TGCGCCAGCAGTGAGTCGATCGCAGAGACCCAGTACTTC. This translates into CASSESIAETQYF.

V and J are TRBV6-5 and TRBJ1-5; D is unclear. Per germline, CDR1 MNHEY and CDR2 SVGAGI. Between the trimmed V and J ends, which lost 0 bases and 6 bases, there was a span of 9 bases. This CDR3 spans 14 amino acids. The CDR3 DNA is TGTGCCAGCAGTTACTCGCGTGGAACTCAGCCCCAGCATTTT. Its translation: CASSYSRGTQPQHF.

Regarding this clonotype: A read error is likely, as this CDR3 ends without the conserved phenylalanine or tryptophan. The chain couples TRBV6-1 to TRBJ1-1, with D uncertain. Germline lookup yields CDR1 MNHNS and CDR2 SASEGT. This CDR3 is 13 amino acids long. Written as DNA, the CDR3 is TGTGTCAGCAGTGAACATGGGGTAGCTGAAGCTTTCTTG. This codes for CVSSEHGVAEAFL.

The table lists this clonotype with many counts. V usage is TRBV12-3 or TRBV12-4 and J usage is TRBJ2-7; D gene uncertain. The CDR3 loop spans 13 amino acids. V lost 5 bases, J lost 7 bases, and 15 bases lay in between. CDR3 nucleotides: TGTGCCAGCAGTCGACAAATTAATACTGAGCAGTACTTC. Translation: CASSRQINTEQYF.

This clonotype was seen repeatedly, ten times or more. The CDR3 coding sequence is TGCAGCGTTGTCGGTCTTTATCACACTTCTGAAGCTTTCTTT. Translated, it gives CSVVGLYHTSEAFF. The chain couples TRBV29-1 to TRBJ1-1; D gene unclear. Germline CDR1 is SQVTM and CDR2 is ANQGSEA. V lost 4 bases and J 6 bases, leaving 18 bases between the germline ends. CDR3 length: 14 amino acids. Drawing the rest from reference TRBV29-1 and TRBJ1-1, the complete variable domain is SAVISQKPSRDICQRGTSLTIQCQVDSQVTMMFWYRQQPGQSLTLIATANQGSEATYESGFVIDKFPISRPNLTFSTLTVSNMSPEDSSIYLCSVVGLYHTSEAFFGQGTRLTVV.

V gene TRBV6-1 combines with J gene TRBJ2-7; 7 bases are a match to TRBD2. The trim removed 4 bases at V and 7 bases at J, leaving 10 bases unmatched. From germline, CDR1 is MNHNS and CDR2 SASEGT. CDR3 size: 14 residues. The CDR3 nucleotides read TGTGCCAGCAGTGTTTGGGAGGGTAGGTGGGAGCAGTACTTC. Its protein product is CASSVWEGRWEQYF.

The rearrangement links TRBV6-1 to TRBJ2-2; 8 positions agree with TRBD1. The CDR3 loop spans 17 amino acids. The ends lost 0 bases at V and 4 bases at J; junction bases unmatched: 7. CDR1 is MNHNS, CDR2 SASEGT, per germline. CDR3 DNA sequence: TGTGCCAGCAGTGAAGCGGTGACAGGGGCGGGCACCGGGGAGCTGTTTTTT. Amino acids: CASSEAVTGAGTGELFF.

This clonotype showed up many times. CDR3 sequence: CATSRDSGEQYF. CDR3 sequence (DNA): TGTGCCACCAGCAGAGACAGTGGTGAGCAGTACTTC. This chain links TRBV15 with TRBJ2-7, with D unresolved. The V end was cut by 0 bases, the J end by 7 bases, with 7 bases between. Germline V CDR1 and CDR2: LNHNV, YYDKDF (reference sequence). This CDR3 spans 12 amino acids.

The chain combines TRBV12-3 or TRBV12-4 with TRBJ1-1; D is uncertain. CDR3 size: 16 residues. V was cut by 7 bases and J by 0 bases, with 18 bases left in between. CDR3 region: CASIHNSSPVNTEAFF. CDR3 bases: TGTGCCAGCATTCATAACTCGAGCCCAGTGAACACTGAAGCTTTCTTT.

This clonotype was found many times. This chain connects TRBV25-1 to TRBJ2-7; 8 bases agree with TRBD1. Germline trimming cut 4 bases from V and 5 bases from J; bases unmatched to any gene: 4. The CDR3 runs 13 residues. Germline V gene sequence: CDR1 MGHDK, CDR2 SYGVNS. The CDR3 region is CASSGQGINEQYF. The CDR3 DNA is TGTGCCAGCAGTGGACAGGGGATCAACGAGCAGTACTTC.

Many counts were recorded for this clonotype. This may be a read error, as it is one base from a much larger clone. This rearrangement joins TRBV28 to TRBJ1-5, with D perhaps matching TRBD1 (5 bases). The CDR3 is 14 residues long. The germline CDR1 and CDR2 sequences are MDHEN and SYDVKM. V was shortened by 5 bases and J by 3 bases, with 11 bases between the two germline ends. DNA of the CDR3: TGTGCCAGCAGTCCCCGACAGTACAATCAGCCCCAGCATTTT. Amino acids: CASSPRQYNQPQHF. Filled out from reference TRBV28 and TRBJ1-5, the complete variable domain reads DVKVTQSSRYLVKRTGEKVFLECVQDMDHENMFWYRQDPGLGLRLIYFSYDVKMKEKGDIPEGYSVSREKKERFSLILESASTNQTSMYLCASSPRQYNQPQHFGDGTRLSIL.

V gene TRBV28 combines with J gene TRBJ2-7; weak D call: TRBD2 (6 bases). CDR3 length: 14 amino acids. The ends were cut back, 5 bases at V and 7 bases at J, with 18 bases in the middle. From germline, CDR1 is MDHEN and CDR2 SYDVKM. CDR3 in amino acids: CASSRRGTDEEQYF. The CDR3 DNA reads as TGTGCCAGCAGTCGGCGCGGGACGGATGAAGAGCAGTACTTC.

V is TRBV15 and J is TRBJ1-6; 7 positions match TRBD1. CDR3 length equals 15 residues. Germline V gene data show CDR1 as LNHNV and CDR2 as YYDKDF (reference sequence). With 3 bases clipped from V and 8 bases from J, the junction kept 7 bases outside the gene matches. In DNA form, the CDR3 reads TGTGCCACCAGCAGGGTTACGGGACAGTATTCACCCCTCCACTTT. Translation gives CATSRVTGQYSPLHF.

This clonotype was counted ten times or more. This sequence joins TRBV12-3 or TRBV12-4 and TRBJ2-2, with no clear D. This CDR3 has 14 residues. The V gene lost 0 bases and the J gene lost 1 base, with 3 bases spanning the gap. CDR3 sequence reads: CASSLAKNTGELFF. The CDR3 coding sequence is TGTGCCAGCAGTTTAGCCAAGAACACCGGGGAGCTGTTTTTT.

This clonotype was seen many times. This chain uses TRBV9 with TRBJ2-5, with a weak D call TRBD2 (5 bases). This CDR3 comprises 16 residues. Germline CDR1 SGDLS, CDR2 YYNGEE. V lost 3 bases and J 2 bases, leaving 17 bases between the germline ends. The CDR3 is CASSAHPGAEQETQYF. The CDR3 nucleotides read TGTGCCAGCAGCGCCCACCCAGGAGCGGAACAAGAGACCCAGTACTTC.

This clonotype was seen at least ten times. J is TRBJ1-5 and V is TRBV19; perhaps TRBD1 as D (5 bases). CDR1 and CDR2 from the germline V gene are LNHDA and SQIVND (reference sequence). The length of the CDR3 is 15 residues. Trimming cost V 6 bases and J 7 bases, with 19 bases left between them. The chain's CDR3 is CASSPAGTGGQPQHF. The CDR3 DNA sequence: TGTGCCAGTAGCCCCGCGGGAACAGGCGGACAGCCCCAGCATTTT.

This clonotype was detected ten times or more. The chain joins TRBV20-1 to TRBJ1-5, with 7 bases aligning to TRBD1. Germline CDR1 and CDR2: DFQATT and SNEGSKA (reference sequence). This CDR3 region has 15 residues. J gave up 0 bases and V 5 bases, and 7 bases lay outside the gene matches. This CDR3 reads CSAWGGQISNQPQHF. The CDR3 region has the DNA TGCAGTGCTTGGGGGGGACAGATTAGCAATCAGCCCCAGCATTTT.

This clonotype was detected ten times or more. The CDR3 coding sequence is TGTGCCAGCACTCGATTTGCTAGCGGGGGTTACGAGCAGTACTTC. Its translation: CASTRFASGGYEQYF. The chain is built from TRBV6-1 and TRBJ2-7; 10 bases agree with TRBD2. Germline V CDR1 and CDR2: MNHNS, SASEGT. Unmatched junction bases numbered 10, after V lost 7 bases and J lost 4 bases. The CDR3 is made up of 15 amino acids.

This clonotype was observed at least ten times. The CDR3 DNA sequence: TGTGCCAGCAACCGACCGGACAGGCTGTCCTACGAGCAGTACTTC. This sequence encodes CASNRPDRLSYEQYF. The chain has TRBV6-1 and TRBJ2-7, with TRBD1 matching 7 bases. The J segment lost 1 base and the V segment lost 7 bases, leaving 10 bases of the junction unmatched. The length of the CDR3 is 15 residues. Germline V CDR1 and CDR2: MNHNS, SASEGT.

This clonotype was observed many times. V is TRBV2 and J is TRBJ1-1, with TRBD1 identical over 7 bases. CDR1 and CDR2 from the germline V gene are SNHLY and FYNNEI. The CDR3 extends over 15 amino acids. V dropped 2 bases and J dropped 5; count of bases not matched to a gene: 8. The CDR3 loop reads CASSERQGEGTEAFF. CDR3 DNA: TGTGCCAGCAGTGAACGACAGGGTGAGGGGACTGAAGCTTTCTTT. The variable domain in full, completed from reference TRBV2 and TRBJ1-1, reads EPEVTQTPSHQVTQMGQEVILRCVPISNHLYFYWYRQILGQKVEFLVSFYNNEISEKSEIFDDQFSVERPDGSNFTLKIRSTKLEDSAMYFCASSERQGEGTEAFFGQGTRLTVV.

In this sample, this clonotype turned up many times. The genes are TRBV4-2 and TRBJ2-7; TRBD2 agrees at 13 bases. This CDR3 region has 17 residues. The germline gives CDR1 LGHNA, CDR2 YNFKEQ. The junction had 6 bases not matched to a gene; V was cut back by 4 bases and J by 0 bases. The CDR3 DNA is TGTGCCAGCAGCCCCGGACTAGCGGGGGCCTTCTCCTACGAGCAGTACTTC. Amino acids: CASSPGLAGAFSYEQYF.

The CDR3 is CSASGQGLVSEQYF. CDR3 nucleotide sequence: TGCAGTGCTTCCGGACAGGGACTGGTAAGCGAGCAGTACTTC. The V call is TRBV20-1, the J call TRBJ2-7; TRBD1 matches 8 bases. V lost 5 bases to trimming and J lost 6 bases; unmatched junction nucleotides: 12. The V gene's germline CDR1 is DFQATT and CDR2 SNEGSKA (reference sequence). This CDR3 is built from 14 residues.

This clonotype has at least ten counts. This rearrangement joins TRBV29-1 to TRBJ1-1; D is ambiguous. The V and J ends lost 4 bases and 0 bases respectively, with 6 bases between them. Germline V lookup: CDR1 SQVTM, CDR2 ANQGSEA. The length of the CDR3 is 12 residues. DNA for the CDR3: TGCAGCGTTGGGGTACTGAACACTGAAGCTTTCTTT. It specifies CSVGVLNTEAFF.

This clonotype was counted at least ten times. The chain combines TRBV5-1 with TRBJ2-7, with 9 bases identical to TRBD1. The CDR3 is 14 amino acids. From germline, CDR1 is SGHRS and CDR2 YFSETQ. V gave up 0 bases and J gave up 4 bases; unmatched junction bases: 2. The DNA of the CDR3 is TGCGCCAGCAGCTTGGAGGGGACAGGGTACGAGCAGTACTTC. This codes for CASSLEGTGYEQYF. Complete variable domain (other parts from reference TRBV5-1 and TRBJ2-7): KAGVTQTPRYLIKTRGQQVTLSCSPISGHRSVSWYQQTPGQGLQFLFEYFSETQRNKGNFPGRFSGRQFSNSRSEMNVSTLELGDSALYLCASSLEGTGYEQYFGPGTRLTVT.

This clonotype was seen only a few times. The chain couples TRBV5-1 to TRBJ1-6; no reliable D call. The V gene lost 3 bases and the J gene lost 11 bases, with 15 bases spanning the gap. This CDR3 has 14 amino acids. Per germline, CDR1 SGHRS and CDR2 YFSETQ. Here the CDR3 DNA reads TGCGCCAGCAGCTCCGACTCGAAAATCACACCCCTCCACTTT. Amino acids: CASSSDSKITPLHF.

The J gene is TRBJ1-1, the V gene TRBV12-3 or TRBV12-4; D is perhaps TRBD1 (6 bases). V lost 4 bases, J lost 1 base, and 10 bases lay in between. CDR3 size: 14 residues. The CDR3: CASSYREWNTEAFF. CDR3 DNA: TGTGCCAGCAGTTACAGGGAGTGGAACACTGAAGCTTTCTTT.